The present TCR beta chain was sequenced within a study of cytomegalovirus exposure and HLA in healthy donors. With 3 bases clipped from V and 5 bases from J, the junction kept 4 bases outside the gene matches. Germline loops: CDR1 MDHEN, CDR2 SYDVKM. The CDR3 sequence is 15 residues long. With 60 Vbeta and 13 Jbeta primers, the PCR was carried out. Here immunoSEQ multiplex PCR was the method, and the copy in TCRdb shows in-frame clones only, minus some. Of tens of thousands of clones detected, 83% appear once; the ten largest clones hold 1.5% to 2%. Input material: PBMCs. J is TRBJ2-3 and V is TRBV28; 11 bases line up with TRBD1. The TCR was taken from a human donor in good health. CDR3 DNA: TGTGCCAGCAGTTTCAGCGGGACAGGGGGAGATACGCAGTATTTT. Its protein product is CASSFSGTGGDTQYF.